This TCR beta chain was profiled in a study of cytomegalovirus exposure and HLA in healthy donors. Unmatched junction bases numbered 8, after V lost 4 bases and J lost 1 base. Germline-derived CDR1 and CDR2 are SGHDN and FVKESK. The CDR3 is 16 amino acids. Use of 60 Vbeta and 13 Jbeta primers characterized the PCR. Original handling: A follow-up analysis tallied tens of millions of unique TCR beta chains, some 11 million shared. Profiled with immunoSEQ multiplex PCR; TCRdb holds only in-frame clones, not every one. V and J calls and clone size are those listed in that table; D and trimming were worked out from the DNA. This table holds about 140,000 clones, 8.5% to 10% found once. Likely unrecorded immune exposures existed in these nominally healthy donors.

The receptor comes from a man aged 45-65 years in good health and CMV-seronegative. The rearrangement uses TRBV14 and TRBJ2-7; 9 nucleotides align to TRBD2. The sample consisted of PBMCs. Here the CDR3 DNA reads TGTGCCAGCAGCCCTTCTACTAGCGGGCCTTCCTACGAGCAGTACTTC. Translation gives CASSPSTSGPSYEQYF.